This T cell receptor (beta chain) came from a study of blood T cell repertoires in COVID-19. About the research overall: Donors in the United States, Italy and Spain gave samples during acute or convalescent COVID-19. PBMCs, B-cell-depleted T cells, or T cells were the source of the cDNA or gDNA that made up the material.

In the original processing: It was from reference gene primer amplification that nucleated cell counts were estimated. Here immunoSEQ multiplex PCR was the method, and the copy in TCRdb shows in-frame clones only, minus some. V, J and clone size derive from that table, while D and trimming were established from the DNA sequence. The data contain approximately 130,000 clones, more than 75% of them singletons. This CDR3 spans 10 amino acids. Germline loops: CDR1 SQVTM, CDR2 ANQGSEA. V shed 6 bases and J shed 7 bases, with 9 bases lying between them. Material: peripheral blood. The chain joins TRBV29-1 to TRBJ1-1; no reliable D call. This clonotype was obtained from a man aged 55 to 70 with acute or convalescent COVID-19. The CDR3 bases are TGCAGCGTGGTGGCTCATGAAGCTTTCTTT. This gives the protein CSVVAHEAFF.